The source of this T cell receptor beta chain is a study of blood T cell repertoires in COVID-19. Study background: Some COVID-19 samples were acute and others convalescent; all came from the United States, Italy and Spain. PBMCs, B-cell-depleted T cells, or T cells were the source of the cDNA or gDNA that made up the material.

The method was immunoSEQ multiplex PCR; TCRdb's version includes in-frame clones alone and lacks a portion of them. The table has around 200,000 clones, about 80% seen once. The sample consisted of peripheral blood. This clonotype originated in a human donor with acute or convalescent COVID-19. The donor label of this sample is uncertain.

The CDR3 sequence: CASSYLAQETQYF. The DNA of the CDR3 is TGCGCCAGCAGCTACCTAGCGCAGGAGACCCAGTACTTC. The V call is TRBV5-1, the J call TRBJ2-5; a weak D match, TRBD2 (6 bases). Germline CDR1 SGHRS, CDR2 YFSETQ. The CDR3 length is 13 residues. V lost 3 bases and J 5 bases, leaving 11 bases between the germline ends.